This T cell receptor (beta chain) was observed in a study of blood T cell repertoires in COVID-19. J was trimmed by 6 bases and V by 5 bases; bases with no gene match: 8. This CDR3 contains 15 residues. Germline CDR1 and CDR2: SEHNR and FQNEAQ (reference sequence). Authors' methods: From reference gene primer amplification, estimates of nucleated cell counts were derived. TCRdb keeps only in-frame clones here, not all; method: immunoSEQ multiplex PCR. V and J calls and clone size are those listed in that table; D and trimming were worked out from the DNA. The table has roughly 95,000 clones, about 80% seen once.

The receptor was derived from a man older than 75 with acute or convalescent COVID-19. Sequenced material: peripheral blood. The chain combines TRBV7-9 with TRBJ2-1; 9 nucleotides line up with TRBD2. The CDR3 nucleotides are TGTGCCAGCAGCCTAAGGAGGACTAGCGCCAATGAGCAGTTCTTC. Encoded protein: CASSLRRTSANEQFF.